This T cell receptor beta chain was sequenced in a study of identical twins. The CDR3 spans 14 residues. V was trimmed by 3 bases and J by 3 bases, leaving 12 bases between them. Germline V gene lookup returns CDR1 SGDLS and CDR2 YYNGEE. TCRdb re-called the 5' RACE reads with MiXCR, one entry per CDR3 protein. The sample yields some 900,000 distinct CDR3 sequences, 9% to 15% seen once. This clonotype appeared a few times. These data were also reused for a study on yellow fever vaccine responses in identical twins.

Sequenced input: PBMCs. This sequence originates from a woman aged 18-29 years in good health. This chain uses TRBV9 with TRBJ1-1; D is ambiguous. The CDR3 region has the DNA TGTGCCAGCAGCGAAGCAGTTGGGGACACTGAAGCTTTCTTT. Amino acids: CASSEAVGDTEAFF.